This T cell receptor (beta chain) was captured by sequencing in a study of shared clonotypes between healthy human individuals. On the study more broadly: Each donor contributed plates that comprised three CD4 naive, three CD4 memory, two CD8 naive and one CD8 memory.

TCRdb's copy holds only in-frame clones and misses some; the assay was immunoSEQ multiplex PCR. The table has roughly 1 million clones, approximately 80% seen once. Germline CDR1 SGHTA, CDR2 FQGNSA. This CDR3 contains 16 residues. J gave up 2 bases and V 5 bases, and 10 bases lay outside the gene matches. This sequence originates from a man aged 18-30 years in good health. Some clones in this sample may be carry-over from other donors' samples. The sequencing sample was made of memory CD4+ T cells from PBMCs. Sample subset: CD45RA-negative fraction. This chain uses TRBV7-2 with TRBJ2-7; 9 bases line up with TRBD2. The CDR3 sequence is CASSPRPSGIPYEQYF. Written as DNA, the CDR3 is TGTGCCAGCAGCCCACGACCTAGCGGGATTCCCTACGAGCAGTACTTC. The full variable domain, with the rest looked up from reference TRBV7-2 and TRBJ2-7, is GAGVSQSPSNKVTEKGKDVELRCDPISGHTALYWYRQSLGQGLEFLIYFQGNSAPDKSGLPSDRFSAERTGGSVSTLTIQRTQQEDSAVYLCASSPRPSGIPYEQYFGPGTRLTVT.